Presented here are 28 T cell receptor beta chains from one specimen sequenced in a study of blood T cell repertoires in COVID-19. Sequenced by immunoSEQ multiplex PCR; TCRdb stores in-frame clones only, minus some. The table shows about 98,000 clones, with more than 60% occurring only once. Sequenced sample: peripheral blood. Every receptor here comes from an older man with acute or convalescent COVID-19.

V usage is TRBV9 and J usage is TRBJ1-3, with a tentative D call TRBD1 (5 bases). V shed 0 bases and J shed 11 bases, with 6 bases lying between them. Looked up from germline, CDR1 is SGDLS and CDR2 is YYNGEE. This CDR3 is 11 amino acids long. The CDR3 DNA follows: TGTGCCAGCAGCGTAGGGGGCGCCATATATTTT. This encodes CASSVGGAIYF.

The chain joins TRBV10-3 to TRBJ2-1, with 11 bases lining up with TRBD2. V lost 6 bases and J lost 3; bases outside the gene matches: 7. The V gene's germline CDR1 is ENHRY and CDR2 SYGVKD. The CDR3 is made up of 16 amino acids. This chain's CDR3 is CAISPDLAGGYNEQFF. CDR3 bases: TGTGCCATCAGCCCGGATCTAGCGGGAGGCTACAATGAGCAGTTCTTC.

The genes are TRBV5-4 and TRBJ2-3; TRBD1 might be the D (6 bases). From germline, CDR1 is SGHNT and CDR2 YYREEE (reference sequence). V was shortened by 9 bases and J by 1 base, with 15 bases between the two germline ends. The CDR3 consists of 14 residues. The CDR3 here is CATGTKFGTDTQYF. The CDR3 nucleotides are TGTGCCACCGGGACAAAATTTGGCACAGATACGCAGTATTTT.

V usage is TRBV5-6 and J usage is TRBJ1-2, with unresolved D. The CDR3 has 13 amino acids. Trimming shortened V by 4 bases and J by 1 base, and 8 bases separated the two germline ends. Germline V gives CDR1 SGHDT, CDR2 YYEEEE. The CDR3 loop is CASSTPVNYGYTF. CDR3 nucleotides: TGTGCCAGCAGCACTCCTGTTAACTATGGCTACACCTTC.

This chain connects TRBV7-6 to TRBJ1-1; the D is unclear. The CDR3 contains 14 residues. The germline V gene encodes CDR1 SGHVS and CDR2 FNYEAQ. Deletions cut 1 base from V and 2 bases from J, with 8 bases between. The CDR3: CASSLEQTNTEAFF. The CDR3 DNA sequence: TGTGCCAGCAGCTTAGAACAGACCAACACTGAAGCTTTCTTT.

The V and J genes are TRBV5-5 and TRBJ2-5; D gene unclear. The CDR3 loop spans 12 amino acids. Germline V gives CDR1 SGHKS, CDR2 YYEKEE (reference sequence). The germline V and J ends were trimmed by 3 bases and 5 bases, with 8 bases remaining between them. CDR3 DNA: TGTGCCAGCAGCTCCGGGTGGGAGACCCAGTACTTC. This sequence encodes CASSSGWETQYF.

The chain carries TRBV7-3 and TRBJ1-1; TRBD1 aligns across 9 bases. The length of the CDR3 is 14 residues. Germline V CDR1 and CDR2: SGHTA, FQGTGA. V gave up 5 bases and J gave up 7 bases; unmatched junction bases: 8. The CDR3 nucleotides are TGTGCCAGCAGCCCGGGACAGGGCTATGGTGAAGCTTTCTTT. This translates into CASSPGQGYGEAFF.

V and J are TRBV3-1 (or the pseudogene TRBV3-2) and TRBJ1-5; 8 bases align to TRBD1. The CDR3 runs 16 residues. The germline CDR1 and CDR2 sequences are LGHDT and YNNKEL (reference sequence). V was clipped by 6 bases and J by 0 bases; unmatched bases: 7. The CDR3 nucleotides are TGTGCCAGCAGTCGTACAGGGGGGAGTAGCAATCAGCCCCAGCATTTT. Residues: CASSRTGGSSNQPQHF.

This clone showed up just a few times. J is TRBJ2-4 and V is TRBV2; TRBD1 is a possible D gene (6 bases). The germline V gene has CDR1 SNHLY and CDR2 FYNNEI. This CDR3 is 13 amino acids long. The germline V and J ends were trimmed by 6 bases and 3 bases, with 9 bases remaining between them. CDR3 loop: CASSPDSKNIQYF. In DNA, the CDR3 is TGTGCCAGCAGCCCGGACAGCAAAAACATTCAGTACTTC.

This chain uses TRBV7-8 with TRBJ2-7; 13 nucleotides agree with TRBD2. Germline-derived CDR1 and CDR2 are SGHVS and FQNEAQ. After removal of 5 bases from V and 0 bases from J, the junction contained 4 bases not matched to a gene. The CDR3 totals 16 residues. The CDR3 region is CASSPGLAGSSYEQYF. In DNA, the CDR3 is TGTGCCAGCAGCCCGGGACTAGCGGGAAGCTCCTACGAGCAGTACTTC. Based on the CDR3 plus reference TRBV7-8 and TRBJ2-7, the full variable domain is GAGVSQSPRYKVAKRGQDVALRCDPISGHVSLFWYQQALGQGPEFLTYFQNEAQLDKSGLPSDRFFAERPEGSVSTLKIQRTQQEDSAVYLCASSPGLAGSSYEQYFGPGTRLTVT.

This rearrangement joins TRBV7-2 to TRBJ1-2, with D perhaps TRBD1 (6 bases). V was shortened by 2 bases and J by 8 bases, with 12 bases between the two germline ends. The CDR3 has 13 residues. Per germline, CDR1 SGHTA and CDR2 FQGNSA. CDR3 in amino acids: CASSLRQDGGYTF. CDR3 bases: TGTGCCAGCAGCTTAAGACAGGACGGGGGCTACACCTTC.

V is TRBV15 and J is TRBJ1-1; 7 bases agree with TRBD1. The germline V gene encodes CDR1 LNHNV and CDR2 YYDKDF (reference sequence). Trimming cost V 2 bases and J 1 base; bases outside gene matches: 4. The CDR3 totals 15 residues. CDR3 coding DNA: TGTGCCACCAGCAGACAAAACAGGGGGAACACTGAAGCTTTCTTT. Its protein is CATSRQNRGNTEAFF.

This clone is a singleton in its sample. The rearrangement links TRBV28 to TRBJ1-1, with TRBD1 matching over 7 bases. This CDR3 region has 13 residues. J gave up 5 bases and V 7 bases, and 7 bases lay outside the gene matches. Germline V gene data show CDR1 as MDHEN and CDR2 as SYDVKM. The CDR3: CASILVRGTEAFF. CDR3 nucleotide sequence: TGTGCCAGCATACTGGTCAGGGGGACTGAAGCTTTCTTT.

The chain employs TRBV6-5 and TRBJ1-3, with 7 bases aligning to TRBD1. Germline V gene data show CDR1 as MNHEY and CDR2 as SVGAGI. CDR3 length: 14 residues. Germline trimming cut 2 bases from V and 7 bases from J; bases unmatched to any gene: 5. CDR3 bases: TGTGCCAGCAGTTACAGGGGGCTGCGGAACACCATATATTTT. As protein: CASSYRGLRNTIYF.

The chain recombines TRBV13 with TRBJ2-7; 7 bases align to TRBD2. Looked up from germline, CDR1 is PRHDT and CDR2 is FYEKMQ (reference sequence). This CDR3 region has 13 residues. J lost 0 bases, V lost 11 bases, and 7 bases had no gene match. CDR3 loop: CAGCGSPSYEQYF. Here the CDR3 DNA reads TGTGCCGGATGCGGGAGCCCCTCCTACGAGCAGTACTTC. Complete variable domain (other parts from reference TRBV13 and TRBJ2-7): AAGVIQSPRHLIKEKRETATLKCYPIPRHDTVYWYQQGPGQDPQFLISFYEKMQSDKGSIPDRFSAQQFSDYHSELNMSSLELGDSALYFCAGCGSPSYEQYFGPGTRLTVT.

This CDR3 reads CASSELSSRSGNTIYF. CDR3 bases: TGTGCCAGCAGTGAATTGTCCAGTCGCTCTGGAAACACCATATATTTT. The chain carries TRBV2 and TRBJ1-3, with D hard to call. CDR3 size: 16 residues. Germline lookup yields CDR1 SNHLY and CDR2 FYNNEI. The germline V and J ends were trimmed by 2 bases and 0 bases, with 11 bases remaining between them.

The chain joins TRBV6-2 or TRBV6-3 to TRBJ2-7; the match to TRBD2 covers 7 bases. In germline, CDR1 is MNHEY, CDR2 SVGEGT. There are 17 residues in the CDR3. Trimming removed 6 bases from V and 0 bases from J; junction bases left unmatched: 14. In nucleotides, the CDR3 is TGTGCCAGCAGCTCTCCGGGCGGGAGCCACAGCTCCTACGAGCAGTACTTC. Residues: CASSSPGGSHSSYEQYF.

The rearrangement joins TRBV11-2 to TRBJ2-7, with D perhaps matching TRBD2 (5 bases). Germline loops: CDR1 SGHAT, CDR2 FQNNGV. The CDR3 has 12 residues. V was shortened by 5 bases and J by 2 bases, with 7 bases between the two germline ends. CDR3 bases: TGTGCCAGCAGCGTGGGAGCCTACGAGCAGTACTTC. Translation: CASSVGAYEQYF.

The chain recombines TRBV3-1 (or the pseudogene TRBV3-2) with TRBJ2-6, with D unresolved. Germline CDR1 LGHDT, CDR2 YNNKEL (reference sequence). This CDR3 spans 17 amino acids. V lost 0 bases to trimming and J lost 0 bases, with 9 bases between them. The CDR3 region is CASSQDRGISGANVLTF. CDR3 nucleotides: TGTGCCAGCAGCCAAGATAGAGGAATCTCTGGGGCCAACGTCCTGACTTTC.

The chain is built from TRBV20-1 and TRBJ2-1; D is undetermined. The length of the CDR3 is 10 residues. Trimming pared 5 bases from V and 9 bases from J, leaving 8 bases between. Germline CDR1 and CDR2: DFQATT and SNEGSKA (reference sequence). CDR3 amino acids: CSALSSEQFF. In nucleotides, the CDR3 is TGCAGTGCTCTGTCCAGTGAGCAGTTCTTC.

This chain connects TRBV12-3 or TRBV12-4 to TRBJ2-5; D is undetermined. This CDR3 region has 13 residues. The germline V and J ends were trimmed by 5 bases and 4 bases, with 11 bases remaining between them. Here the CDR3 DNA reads TGTGCCAGCAGTATGAGGATAGCAGAGACCCAGTACTTC. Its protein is CASSMRIAETQYF.

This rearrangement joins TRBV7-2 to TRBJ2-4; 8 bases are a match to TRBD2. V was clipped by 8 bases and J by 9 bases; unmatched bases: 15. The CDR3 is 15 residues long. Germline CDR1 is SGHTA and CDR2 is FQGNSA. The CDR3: CASSQRKSGSGIQYF. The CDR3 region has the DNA TGTGCCAGCTCCCAAAGGAAAAGCGGGAGTGGCATTCAGTACTTC.

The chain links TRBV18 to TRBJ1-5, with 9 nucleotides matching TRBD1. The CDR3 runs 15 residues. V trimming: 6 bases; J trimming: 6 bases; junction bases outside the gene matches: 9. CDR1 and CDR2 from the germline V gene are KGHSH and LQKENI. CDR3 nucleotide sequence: TGTGCCAGCTCGTCACAGGGGGCGTTTGGTCAGCCCCAGCATTTT. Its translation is CASSSQGAFGQPQHF. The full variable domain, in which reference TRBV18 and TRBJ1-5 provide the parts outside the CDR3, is NAGVMQNPRHLVRRRGQEARLRCSPMKGHSHVYWYRQLPEEGLKFMVYLQKENIIDESGMPKERFSAEFPKEGPSILRIQQVVRGDSAAYFCASSSQGAFGQPQHFGDGTRLSIL.

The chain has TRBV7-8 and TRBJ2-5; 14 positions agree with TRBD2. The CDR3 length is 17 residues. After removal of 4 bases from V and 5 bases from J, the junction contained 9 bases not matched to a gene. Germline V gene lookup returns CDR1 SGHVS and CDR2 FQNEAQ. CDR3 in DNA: TGTGCCAGCAGCTCCAGACTAGCGGGAGGGCCTGGGGAGACCCAGTACTTC. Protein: CASSSRLAGGPGETQYF.

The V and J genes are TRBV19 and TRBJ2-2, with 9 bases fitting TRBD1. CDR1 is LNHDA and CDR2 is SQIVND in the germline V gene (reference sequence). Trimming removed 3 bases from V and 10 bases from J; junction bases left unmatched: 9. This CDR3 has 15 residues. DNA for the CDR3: TGTGCCAGTAGTATTAGTAGGGACAGGGCGTCGGAGCTGTTTTTT. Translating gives CASSISRDRASELFF.

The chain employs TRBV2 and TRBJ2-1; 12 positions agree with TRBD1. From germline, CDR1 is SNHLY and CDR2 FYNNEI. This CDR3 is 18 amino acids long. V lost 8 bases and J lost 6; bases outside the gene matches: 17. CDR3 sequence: CASGGTGGRSGRFNEQFF. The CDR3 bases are TGTGCCAGCGGTGGGACAGGGGGCAGGAGCGGGAGGTTCAATGAGCAGTTCTTC.

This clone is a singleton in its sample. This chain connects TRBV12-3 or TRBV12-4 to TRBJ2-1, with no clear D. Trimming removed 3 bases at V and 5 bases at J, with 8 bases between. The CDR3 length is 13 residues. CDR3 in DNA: TGTGCCAGCAGTTTCACTATAGACAATGAGCAGTTCTTC. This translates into CASSFTIDNEQFF.

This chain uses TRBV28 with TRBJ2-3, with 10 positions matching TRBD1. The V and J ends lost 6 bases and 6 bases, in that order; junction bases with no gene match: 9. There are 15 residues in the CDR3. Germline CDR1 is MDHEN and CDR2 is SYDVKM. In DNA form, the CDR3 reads TGTGCCAGCAGCCGGCACCGGACAGGGGGGGATACGCAGTATTTT. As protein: CASSRHRTGGDTQYF.